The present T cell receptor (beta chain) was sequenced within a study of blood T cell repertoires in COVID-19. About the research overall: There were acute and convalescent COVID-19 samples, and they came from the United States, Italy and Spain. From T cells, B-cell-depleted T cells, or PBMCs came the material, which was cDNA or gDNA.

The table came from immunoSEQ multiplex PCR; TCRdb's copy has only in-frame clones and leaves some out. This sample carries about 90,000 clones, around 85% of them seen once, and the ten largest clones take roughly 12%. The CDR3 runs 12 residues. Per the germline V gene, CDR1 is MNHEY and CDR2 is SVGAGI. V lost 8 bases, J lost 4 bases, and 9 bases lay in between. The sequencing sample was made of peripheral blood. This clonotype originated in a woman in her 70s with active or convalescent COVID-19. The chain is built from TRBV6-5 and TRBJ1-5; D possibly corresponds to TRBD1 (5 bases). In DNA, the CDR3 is TGTGCCAGCCAGGGAAAGAATCAGCCCCAGCATTTT. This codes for CASQGKNQPQHF.